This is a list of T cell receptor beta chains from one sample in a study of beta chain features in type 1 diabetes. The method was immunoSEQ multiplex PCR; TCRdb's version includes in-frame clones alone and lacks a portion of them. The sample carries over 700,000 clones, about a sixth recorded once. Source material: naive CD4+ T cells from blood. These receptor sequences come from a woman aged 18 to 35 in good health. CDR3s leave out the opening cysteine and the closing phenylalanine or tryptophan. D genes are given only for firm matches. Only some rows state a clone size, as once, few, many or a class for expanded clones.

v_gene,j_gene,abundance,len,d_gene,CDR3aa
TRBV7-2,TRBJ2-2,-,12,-,ASSLVHNTGELF
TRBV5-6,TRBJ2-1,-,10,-,ASSRARYEQF
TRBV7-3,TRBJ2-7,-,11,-,ASSLVNENEQY
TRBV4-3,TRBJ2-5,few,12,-,ASSQDRVVQTQY
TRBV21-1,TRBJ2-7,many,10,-,ATLRQEGEQY
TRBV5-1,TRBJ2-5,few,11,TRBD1,ASSLDRGETQY
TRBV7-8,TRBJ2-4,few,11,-,ASLGGKGDIQY
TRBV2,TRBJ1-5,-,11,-,ASSVWGDQPQH
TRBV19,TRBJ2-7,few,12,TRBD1,ASSTTGGTNEQY
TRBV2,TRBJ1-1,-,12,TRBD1,ASSEEGQITEAF
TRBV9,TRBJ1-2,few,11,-,ASSQRPNYGYT
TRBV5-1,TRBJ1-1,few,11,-,ASSLGTSTEAF
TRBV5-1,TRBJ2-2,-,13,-,ASSLTGTPTGELF
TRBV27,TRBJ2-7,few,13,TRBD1,ASSLAGTGYYEQY
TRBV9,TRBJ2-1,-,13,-,ASSNRLEPFHEQF
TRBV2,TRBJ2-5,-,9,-,ASSEFKGKN
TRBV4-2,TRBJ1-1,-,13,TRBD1,ASSPWTGKNTEAL
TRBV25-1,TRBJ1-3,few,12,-,ASSKQGTGNTIY
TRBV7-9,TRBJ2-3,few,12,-,ASSFSDFVDTQY
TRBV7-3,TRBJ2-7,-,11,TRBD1,ASSLDRGFEQY
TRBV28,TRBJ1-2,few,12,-,ASSSPGHLYGYT
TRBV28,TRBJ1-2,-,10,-,ASSSSNYGYT
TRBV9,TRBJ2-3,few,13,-,ASSVGRYPTDTQY
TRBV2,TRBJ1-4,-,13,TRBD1,ASGQGAATNEKLF
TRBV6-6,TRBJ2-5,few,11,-,ASSPSREETQY
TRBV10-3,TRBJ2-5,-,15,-,AISESTGAGLQETQY
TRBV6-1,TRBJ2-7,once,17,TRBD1,ASSEGWGTGGRGAYEQY
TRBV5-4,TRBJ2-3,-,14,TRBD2,ASSPTIREETDTQY
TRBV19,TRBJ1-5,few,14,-,ASSIGRVGFSQPQH